The rows below give T cell receptor beta chains drawn from one sample of a study of blood T cell repertoires in COVID-19. Sequencing used immunoSEQ multiplex PCR; TCRdb keeps in-frame clones, though not all of them. The profile shows about 240,000 clones, 86% of them singletons. The material sequenced was PBMCs or T cells enriched from blood (not recorded which). These receptors originate from a woman in her forties with acute COVID-19. Both conserved end residues are part of each CDR3. D genes are given only for firm matches. Part of the rows lack a size; the others show once, few, many or a class for expanded clones.

NA,NA,TRBJ1-2,TRBV15,CATSRAIPGGYTF,TGTGCCACCAGCAGGGCTATTCCGGGGGGCTACACCTTC
NA,NA,TRBJ1-5,TRBV10-3,CAIRAGQGQPQHF,TGTGCCATCAGAGCAGGGCAGGGTCAGCCCCAGCATTTT
NA,NA,TRBJ1-4,TRBV18,CASSPNRAANEKLFF,TGTGCCAGCTCACCAAACAGGGCGGCTAATGAAAAACTGTTTTTT
NA,NA,TRBJ2-2,TRBV9,CASSVVDSTGELFF,TGTGCCAGCAGCGTAGTAGATAGCACCGGGGAGCTGTTTTTT
NA,NA,TRBJ2-1,TRBV3-1/TRBV3-2,CASSRLANVDEQFF,TGTGCCAGCAGCCGCCTAGCGAATGTGGATGAGCAGTTCTTC
NA,NA,TRBJ2-1,TRBV3-1/TRBV3-2,CASSQDRDSYNEQFF,TGTGCCAGCAGCCAAGACAGGGATTCCTACAATGAGCAGTTCTTC
NA,once,TRBJ2-1,TRBV19,CASSIDQAGSYNEQFF,TGTGCCAGTAGTATAGATCAGGCAGGTAGCTACAATGAGCAGTTCTTC
NA,NA,TRBJ2-1,TRBV11-3,CASSHQQGSNLNEQFF,TGTGCCAGCAGCCATCAACAGGGCTCTAATCTCAATGAGCAGTTCTTC
NA,NA,TRBJ1-1,TRBV29-1,CSVEEGGGGFF,TGCAGCGTTGAAGAAGGGGGGGGAGGGTTCTTT
NA,NA,TRBJ2-7,TRBV7-6,CASSLALSRTTSYEQYF,TGTGCCAGCAGCTTAGCGCTGAGCAGGACAACCTCCTACGAGCAGTACTTC
TRBD2,NA,TRBJ2-5,TRBV6-5,CASSYGASGRWGTQYF,TGTGCCAGCAGTTACGGAGCTAGCGGGAGGTGGGGGACCCAGTACTTC
TRBD2,NA,TRBJ2-2,TRBV5-1,CASSPGLAGLGGELFF,TGCGCCAGCTCACCGGGACTAGCGGGATTAGGCGGGGAGCTGTTTTTT
NA,NA,TRBJ2-2,TRBV29-1,CSVEVYRELNTGELFF,TGCAGCGTTGAAGTCTACCGGGAGTTGAACACCGGGGAGCTGTTTTTT
NA,NA,TRBJ1-6,TRBV6-4,CASSPRDHSPLHF,TGTGCCAGCAGTCCGCGGGACCATTCACCCCTCCACTTT
NA,NA,TRBJ2-1,TRBV19,CASNQDGGSYNEQFF,TGTGCCAGTAATCAGGACGGGGGATCCTACAATGAGCAGTTCTTC
TRBD2,NA,TRBJ2-1,TRBV9,CASSLSLAGVINEQFF,TGTGCCAGCAGCTTATCCCTAGCGGGAGTCATCAATGAGCAGTTCTTC